The T cell receptor (beta chain) under discussion was sequenced for a study of blood T cell repertoires in COVID-19. The cohort comprised adults aged 18 to 89 years residing in about two dozen US areas. Participants' own reports of clinical history determined their cohort assignment. Recovered status in Cohort 3 required two negative PCRs, clearance, or symptom resolution. TCRdb's copy holds only in-frame clones and misses some; the assay was immunoSEQ multiplex PCR. There are a few hundred thousand clones in the sample; around 82% occur only once, and 3.4% lies in the top ten. As for this clone: The junction differs from germline at one of its ends, possibly a read error.

Material for sequencing was PBMCs or T cells enriched from blood (not recorded which). The clonotype originates from a man aged 50 to 59 who had recovered from COVID-19.

CDR3 DNA sequence: TGTGCCAGCTCTCGGCGGGAGAACGCCGGGGAGCTGTTTTTT. Translated, it gives CASSRRENAGELFF. The V call is TRBV6-5, the J call TRBJ2-2; 7 bases are a match to TRBD2. Germline-derived CDR1 and CDR2 are MNHEY and SVGAGI. The CDR3 spans 14 residues.